This T cell receptor (beta chain) is from a study of shared clonotypes between healthy human individuals. Sequencing used immunoSEQ multiplex PCR; TCRdb keeps in-frame clones, though not all of them. This sample yields about 1 million clones, of which about 74% are seen a single time; about 1.5% belongs to the top ten. Trimming cost V 9 bases and J 0 bases, with 8 bases left between them. This CDR3 has 12 amino acids. In germline, CDR1 is SNHLY, CDR2 FYNNEI. The TCR was taken from a man between 18 and 29 years old in good health. The J gene is TRBJ2-5, the V gene TRBV2; possibly TRBD2 for D (5 bases). The sequencing sample was made of memory CD4+ T cells sorted from blood. Described subset: CD45RA-negative fraction. CDR3 nucleotides: TGTGCCAGTGACTATGACCAAGAGACCCAGTACTTC. This gives the protein CASDYDQETQYF.